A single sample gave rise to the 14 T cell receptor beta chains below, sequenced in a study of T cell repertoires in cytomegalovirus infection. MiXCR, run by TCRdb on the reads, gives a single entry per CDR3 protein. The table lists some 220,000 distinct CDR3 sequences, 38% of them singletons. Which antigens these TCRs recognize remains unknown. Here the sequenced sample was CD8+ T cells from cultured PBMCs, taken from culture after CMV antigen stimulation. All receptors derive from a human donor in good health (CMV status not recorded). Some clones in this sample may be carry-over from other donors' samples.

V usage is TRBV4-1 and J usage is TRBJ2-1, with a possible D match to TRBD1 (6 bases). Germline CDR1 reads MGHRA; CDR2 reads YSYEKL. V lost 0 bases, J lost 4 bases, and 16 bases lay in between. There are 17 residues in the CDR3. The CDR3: CASSQDPSQGIYNEQFF. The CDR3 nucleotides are TGCGCCAGCAGCCAAGATCCGAGCCAGGGGATATACAATGAGCAGTTCTTC.

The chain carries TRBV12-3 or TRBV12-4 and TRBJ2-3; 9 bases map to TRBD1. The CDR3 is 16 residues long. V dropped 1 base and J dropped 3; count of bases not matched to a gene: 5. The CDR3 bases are TGTGCCAGCAGTTTAGGACAGGGGGAAGGAACAGATACGCAGTATTTT. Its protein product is CASSLGQGEGTDTQYF.

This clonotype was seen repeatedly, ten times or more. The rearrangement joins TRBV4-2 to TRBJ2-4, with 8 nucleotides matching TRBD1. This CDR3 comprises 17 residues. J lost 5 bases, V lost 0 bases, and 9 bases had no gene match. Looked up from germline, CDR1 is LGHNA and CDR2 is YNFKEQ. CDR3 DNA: TGTGCCAGCAGCCAAGAAAAGCGGACAGGGCCCCAAAACATTCAGTACTTC. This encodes CASSQEKRTGPQNIQYF.

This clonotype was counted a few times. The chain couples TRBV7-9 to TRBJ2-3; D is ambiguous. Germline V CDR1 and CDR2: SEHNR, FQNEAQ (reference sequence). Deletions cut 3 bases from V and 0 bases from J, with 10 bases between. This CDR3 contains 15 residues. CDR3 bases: TGTGCCAGCAGCTTGAGACCGACCAGCACAGATACGCAGTATTTT. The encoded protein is CASSLRPTSTDTQYF.

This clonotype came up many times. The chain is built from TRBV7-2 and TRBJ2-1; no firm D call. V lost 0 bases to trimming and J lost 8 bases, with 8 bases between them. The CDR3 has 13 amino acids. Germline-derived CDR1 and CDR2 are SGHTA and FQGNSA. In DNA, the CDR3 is TGTGCCAGCAGCTTAGCGAAACAGCATGAGCAGTTCTTC. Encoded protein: CASSLAKQHEQFF.

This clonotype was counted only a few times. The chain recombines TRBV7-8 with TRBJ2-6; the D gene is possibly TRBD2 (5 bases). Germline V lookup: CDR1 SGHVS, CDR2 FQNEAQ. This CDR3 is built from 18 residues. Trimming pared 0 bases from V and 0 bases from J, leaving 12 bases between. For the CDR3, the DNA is TGTGCCAGCAGCTTAGCGGGTTCGGGGTTCTCTGGGGCCAACGTCCTGACTTTC. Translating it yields CASSLAGSGFSGANVLTF.

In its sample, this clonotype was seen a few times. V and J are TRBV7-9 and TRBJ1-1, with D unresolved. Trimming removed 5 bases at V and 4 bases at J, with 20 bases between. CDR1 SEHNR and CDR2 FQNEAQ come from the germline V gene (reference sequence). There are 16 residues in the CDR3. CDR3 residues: CASSPREGPRGTEAFF. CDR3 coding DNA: TGTGCCAGCAGCCCCAGAGAGGGCCCTCGGGGCACTGAAGCTTTCTTT.

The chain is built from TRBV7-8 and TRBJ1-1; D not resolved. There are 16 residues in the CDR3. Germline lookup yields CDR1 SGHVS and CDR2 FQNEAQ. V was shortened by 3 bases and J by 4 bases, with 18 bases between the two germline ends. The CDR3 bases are TGTGCCAGCAGCTTTGCCAGGCGGGAAGGAAGCACTGAAGCTTTCTTT. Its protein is CASSFARREGSTEAFF.

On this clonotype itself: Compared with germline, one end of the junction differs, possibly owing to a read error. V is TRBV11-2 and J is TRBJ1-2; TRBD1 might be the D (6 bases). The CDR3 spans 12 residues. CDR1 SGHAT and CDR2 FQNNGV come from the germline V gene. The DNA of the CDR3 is TGTGCCAGAAGCTTAGCCGGGGGCGGCTACACCTTC. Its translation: CARSLAGGGYTF.

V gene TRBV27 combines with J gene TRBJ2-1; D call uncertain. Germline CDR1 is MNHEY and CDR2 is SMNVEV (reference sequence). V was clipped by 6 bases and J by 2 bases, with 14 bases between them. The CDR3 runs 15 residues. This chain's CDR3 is CASRLIAVPYNEQFF. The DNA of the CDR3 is TGTGCCAGCAGACTTATCGCGGTCCCCTACAATGAGCAGTTCTTC.

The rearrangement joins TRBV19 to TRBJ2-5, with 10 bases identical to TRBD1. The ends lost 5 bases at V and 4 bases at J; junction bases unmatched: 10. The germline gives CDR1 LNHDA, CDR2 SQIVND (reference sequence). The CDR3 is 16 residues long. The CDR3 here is CASSYWTGGRGETQYF. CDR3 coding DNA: TGTGCCAGTAGTTACTGGACAGGGGGAAGGGGAGAGACCCAGTACTTC.

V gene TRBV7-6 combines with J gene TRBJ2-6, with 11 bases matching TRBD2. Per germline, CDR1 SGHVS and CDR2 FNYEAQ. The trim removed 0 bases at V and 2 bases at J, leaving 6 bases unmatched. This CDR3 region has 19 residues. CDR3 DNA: TGTGCCAGCAGCTTAGCACCAACTAGCGGGGGAACTGGGGCCAACGTCCTGACTTTC. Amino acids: CASSLAPTSGGTGANVLTF.

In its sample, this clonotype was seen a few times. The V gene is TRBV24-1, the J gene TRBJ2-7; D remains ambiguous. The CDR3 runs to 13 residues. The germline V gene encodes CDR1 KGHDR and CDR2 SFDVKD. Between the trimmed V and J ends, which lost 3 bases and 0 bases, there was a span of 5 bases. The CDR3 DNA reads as TGTGCCACCAGTGATGGGGTCTCCTACGAGCAGTACTTC. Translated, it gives CATSDGVSYEQYF.

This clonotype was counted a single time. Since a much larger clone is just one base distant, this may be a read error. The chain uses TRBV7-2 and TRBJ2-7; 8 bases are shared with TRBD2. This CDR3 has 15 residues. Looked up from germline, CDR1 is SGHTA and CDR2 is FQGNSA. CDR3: CASSPERESRYEHYF. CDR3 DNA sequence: TGTGCCAGCAGCCCCGAGCGGGAGTCACGCTACGAGCATTACTTC.